The 29 T cell receptor beta chains reported below all come from one sample, sequenced in a study of metastatic and nonmetastatic thyroid tumors. TCRdb re-called the PCR reads through MiXCR. This table holds roughly 22,000 clones, about 40% found once. Every patient was untreated before thyroid surgery. Sequencing was carried out using blood. The receptors stem from a male donor with papillary thyroid cancer or a benign thyroid nodule (not recorded which). Some clones in this sample may be carry-over from other donors' samples.

This clone was seen repeatedly, ten times or more. Without the conserved terminal phenylalanine or tryptophan, this CDR3 likely stems from a read error. The chain employs TRBV7-8 and TRBJ2-1, with 10 positions matching TRBD2. This CDR3 region has 15 residues. CDR1 is SGHVS and CDR2 is FQNEAQ in the germline V gene. CDR3 DNA: TGTGCCAGCAGCCTAGCGGGAGCGGGTTACAATGAGCAGTTCGTC. Protein sequence: CASSLAGAGYNEQFV.

This clone has just a few counts. The genes are TRBV6-5 and TRBJ1-6; the D is unclear. This CDR3 has 15 residues. V was trimmed by 7 bases and J by 0 bases, leaving 10 bases between them. Germline V CDR1 and CDR2: MNHEY, SVGAGI. The CDR3, as DNA: TGTGCCAGCACTCACTCGAGCTCCTATAATTCACCCCTCCACTTT. It codes for CASTHSSSYNSPLHF.

This clone was recorded at least ten times. CDR3 loop: CASSAKTGTSEQYF. The CDR3 region has the DNA TGTGCCAGCAGTGCCAAGACAGGAACTAGCGAGCAGTACTTC. The chain is built from TRBV27 and TRBJ2-7, with a tentative D call TRBD1 (6 bases). This CDR3 region has 14 residues. Germline V gives CDR1 MNHEY, CDR2 SMNVEV (reference sequence). Trimming removed 5 bases from V and 6 bases from J, with 17 bases in between.

The J gene is TRBJ2-7, the V gene TRBV5-1; perhaps D is TRBD1 or TRBD2 (5 bases each). The CDR3 length is 16 residues. With 0 bases removed from V and 3 bases from J, the gap between germline ends came to 16 bases. Germline V gene sequence: CDR1 SGHRS, CDR2 YFSETQ. The CDR3 sequence is CASSLAWATGGYEQYF. The CDR3 DNA follows: TGCGCCAGCAGCTTGGCCTGGGCAACTGGGGGCTACGAGCAGTACTTC.

This clone has more than one count but fewer than ten. V and J are TRBV6-5 and TRBJ2-1, with 9 nucleotides matching TRBD2. Trimming cost V 2 bases and J 4 bases; bases outside gene matches: 3. The CDR3 loop spans 15 amino acids. Germline lookup yields CDR1 MNHEY and CDR2 SVGAGI. CDR3 in amino acids: CASSYQAGGYNEQFF. The CDR3 DNA reads TGTGCCAGCAGTTACCAGGCGGGGGGGTACAATGAGCAGTTCTTC.

The V and J genes are TRBV5-8 and TRBJ2-1; D ambiguous. The CDR3 is 13 residues long. In germline, CDR1 is SGHTS, CDR2 YDEGEE. V was shortened by 3 bases and J by 8 bases, with 12 bases between the two germline ends. CDR3 residues: CASSWFATDEQFF. In nucleotides, the CDR3 is TGTGCCAGCAGCTGGTTCGCGACGGATGAGCAGTTCTTC.

The chain links TRBV11-2 to TRBJ2-7, with D perhaps being TRBD1 or TRBD2 (6 bases each). The CDR3 sequence is 14 residues long. CDR1 SGHAT and CDR2 FQNNGV come from the germline V gene. V gave up 5 bases and J gave up 2 bases, with 13 bases separating them. For the CDR3, the DNA is TGTGCCAGCAGCCCTTTGGGGGGCCCCTACGAGCAGTACTTC. Protein product: CASSPLGGPYEQYF.

J is TRBJ2-5 and V is TRBV15; D remains ambiguous. This CDR3 is built from 13 residues. CDR1 is LNHNV, CDR2 YYDKDF, per germline (reference sequence). V was cut by 3 bases and J by 4 bases, with 9 bases left in between. The CDR3 reads CATSSIPGETQYF. In nucleotides, the CDR3 is TGTGCCACCAGCAGCATCCCCGGAGAGACCCAGTACTTC.

This clone is deemed medium-sized. The chain recombines TRBV12-3 or TRBV12-4 with TRBJ2-2; possibly TRBD1 for D (5 bases). The CDR3 runs 14 residues. The V gene lost 6 bases and the J gene lost 2 bases, with 10 bases spanning the gap. This CDR3 reads CASRKDTNTGELFF. In DNA form, the CDR3 reads TGTGCCAGCAGAAAGGACACCAACACCGGGGAGCTGTTTTTT.

The genes are TRBV20-1 and TRBJ2-7, with D possibly matching TRBD2 (5 bases). Germline CDR1 is DFQATT and CDR2 is SNEGSKA (reference sequence). This CDR3 comprises 12 residues. Trimming cost V 5 bases and J 3 bases, with 11 bases left between them. The CDR3 region has the DNA TGCAGTGCTTTCCGGGATTACTACGAGCAGTACTTC. Its translation is CSAFRDYYEQYF.

The chain employs TRBV20-1 and TRBJ2-6; D is undetermined. The germline V gene encodes CDR1 DFQATT and CDR2 SNEGSKA (reference sequence). The germline V and J ends were trimmed by 6 bases and 4 bases, with 13 bases remaining between them. The CDR3 contains 14 residues. The CDR3 bases are TGCAGTGCAACGAACACGGCCGGGGCCAACGTCCTGACTTTC. This codes for CSATNTAGANVLTF.

V gene TRBV6-2 or TRBV6-3 combines with J gene TRBJ2-7; possibly TRBD1 for D (6 bases). Trimming took off 4 bases at V and 4 bases at J, with 11 bases between the two ends. CDR1 is MNHEY, CDR2 SVGEGT, per germline. The CDR3 runs to 13 residues. CDR3 residues: CASSSGQRYEQYF. Written as DNA, the CDR3 is TGTGCCAGCAGTTCCGGACAGCGATACGAGCAGTACTTC.

CDR3 sequence (DNA): TGTGCCAGCAGTTGGACAGGGGGCAATCAGCCCCAGCATTTT. Translation: CASSWTGGNQPQHF. V is TRBV28 and J is TRBJ1-5, with 9 positions matching TRBD1. Trimming removed 4 bases from V and 2 bases from J; junction bases left unmatched: 0. The CDR3 has 14 residues. CDR1 is MDHEN and CDR2 is SYDVKM in the germline V gene.

This clone was found many times. The V gene is TRBV5-1, the J gene TRBJ2-5; a weak D match, TRBD1 (6 bases). V shed 0 bases and J shed 0 bases, with 9 bases lying between them. This CDR3 has 15 residues. Per the germline V gene, CDR1 is SGHRS and CDR2 is YFSETQ. CDR3 bases: TGCGCCAGCAGCTTGGAGACAGGTCACCAAGAGACCCAGTACTTC. It yields the protein CASSLETGHQETQYF.

This clone was seen a few times. The rearrangement links TRBV11-1 to TRBJ2-5; D is uncertain. This CDR3 region has 14 residues. Per germline, CDR1 SGHAT and CDR2 FQDESV (reference sequence). Trimming left V 2 bases short and J 0 bases short, with 7 bases between. CDR3 region: CASSLFEYQETQYF. CDR3 bases: TGTGCCAGCAGCTTATTTGAGTACCAAGAGACCCAGTACTTC. Full variable domain (rest looked up from reference TRBV11-1 and TRBJ2-5): EAEVAQSPRYKITEKSQAVAFWCDPISGHATLYWYRQILGQGPELLVQFQDESVVDDSQLPKDRFSAERLKGVDSTLKIQPAELGDSAMYLCASSLFEYQETQYFGPGTRLLVL.

The chain carries TRBV5-1 and TRBJ2-7; D is undetermined. Trimming removed 0 bases from V and 0 bases from J, with 10 bases in between. The CDR3 is made up of 15 amino acids. The V gene's germline CDR1 is SGHRS and CDR2 YFSETQ. CDR3 in DNA: TGCGCCAGCAGCTTGGCGGCAGAAAGCTCCTACGAGCAGTACTTC. The encoded protein is CASSLAAESSYEQYF.

Remarks on this clone: One end of the junction fails to match germline, which may point to a read error. This chain connects TRBV19 to TRBJ2-2; D may be TRBD2 (5 bases). Germline V CDR1 and CDR2: LNHDA, SQIVND (reference sequence). The CDR3 is 12 residues long. CDR3 amino acids: CASNSLPGEMFF. DNA of the CDR3: TGTGCCAGTAATTCTCTTCCCGGGGAGATGTTTTTT.

The chain has TRBV20-1 and TRBJ1-1; the D is unclear. The CDR3 covers 16 residues. Germline values: CDR1 DFQATT, CDR2 SNEGSKA (reference sequence). Trimming left V 0 bases short and J 1 base short, with 15 bases between. CDR3 coding DNA: TGCAGTGCTAGAGACCCCTCCCGGGTGGAGAACACTGAAGCTTTCTTT. Its protein product is CSARDPSRVENTEAFF.

This chain connects TRBV7-8 to TRBJ2-7; D could derive from TRBD1 or TRBD2 (5 bases each). Looked up from germline, CDR1 is SGHVS and CDR2 is FQNEAQ. The CDR3 loop spans 14 amino acids. Trimming shortened V by 0 bases and J by 0 bases, and 6 bases separated the two germline ends. CDR3: CASSLAGPSYEQYF. CDR3 in DNA: TGTGCCAGCAGCTTAGCGGGACCCTCCTACGAGCAGTACTTC.

This clone was recorded a few times. This chain connects TRBV28 to TRBJ1-1; 8 positions match TRBD1. Germline loops: CDR1 MDHEN, CDR2 SYDVKM. This CDR3 region has 14 residues. Trimming cost V 5 bases and J 4 bases; bases outside gene matches: 6. The chain's CDR3 is CASSETGEGTEAFF. In DNA, the CDR3 is TGTGCCAGCAGTGAGACAGGGGAGGGCACTGAAGCTTTCTTT.

A few counts support this clone. The gene calls are TRBV27 and TRBJ2-2; TRBD2 might be the D (6 bases). The CDR3 contains 16 residues. V lost 3 bases and J 0 bases, leaving 11 bases between the germline ends. Per the germline V gene, CDR1 is MNHEY and CDR2 is SMNVEV (reference sequence). As DNA, the CDR3 is TGTGCCAGCAGTTTCCTTGGCGGGACGAACACCGGGGAGCTGTTTTTT. Amino acid sequence: CASSFLGGTNTGELFF.

The V gene is TRBV19, the J gene TRBJ2-2; 10 nucleotides line up with TRBD1. There are 14 residues in the CDR3. CDR1 is LNHDA and CDR2 is SQIVND in the germline V gene (reference sequence). V shed 6 bases, J shed 5 bases, and the junction held 3 bases outside the gene matches. This CDR3 reads CASSRTGGTGELFF. The CDR3 nucleotides are TGTGCCAGTAGCAGGACAGGGGGAACCGGGGAGCTGTTTTTT. The full variable domain, its missing parts supplied by reference TRBV19 and TRBJ2-2, is DGGITQSPKYLFRKEGQNVTLSCEQNLNHDAMYWYRQDPGQGLRLIYYSQIVNDFQKGDIAEGYSVSREKKESFPLTVTSAQKNPTAFYLCASSRTGGTGELFFGEGSRLTVL.

The CDR3 is CASTSDRGGYNEQFF. DNA of the CDR3: TGTGCCAGCACCTCGGACAGGGGTGGATACAATGAGCAGTTCTTC. The V gene is TRBV2, the J gene TRBJ2-1; TRBD1 matches 9 bases. V was clipped by 7 bases and J by 4 bases; unmatched bases: 8. This CDR3 is 15 amino acids long. Germline V CDR1 and CDR2: SNHLY, FYNNEI.

This clone was detected once. V usage is TRBV30 and J usage is TRBJ1-1; D is ambiguous. Trimming pared 0 bases from V and 3 bases from J, leaving 8 bases between. Germline-derived CDR1 and CDR2 are GTSNPN and SVGIG (reference sequence). This CDR3 has 13 amino acids. CDR3 nucleotide sequence: TGTGCCTGGAGTGTAAGGGAACACACTGAAGCTTTCTTT. It specifies CAWSVREHTEAFF. The full variable domain, completed using reference TRBV30 and TRBJ1-1, is SQTIHQWPATLVQPVGSPLSLECTVEGTSNPNLYWYRQAAGRGLQLLFYSVGIGQISSEVPQNLSASRPQDRQFILSSKKLLLSDSGFYLCAWSVREHTEAFFGQGTRLTVV.

The sample holds a few counts of this clone. V gene TRBV19 combines with J gene TRBJ2-7, with 14 bases matching TRBD2. The CDR3 totals 13 residues. V shed 9 bases, J shed 6 bases, and the junction held 4 bases outside the gene matches. Germline V gene lookup returns CDR1 LNHDA and CDR2 SQIVND (reference sequence). The CDR3: CASGTSGRTEQYF. The CDR3 nucleotides are TGTGCCAGCGGGACTAGCGGGAGAACCGAGCAGTACTTC.

This sequence joins TRBV7-9 and TRBJ2-7; D not resolved. The CDR3 sequence is 14 residues long. Trimming pared 1 base from V and 0 bases from J, leaving 7 bases between. CDR1 is SEHNR and CDR2 is FQNEAQ in the germline V gene (reference sequence). Here the CDR3 DNA reads TGTGCCAGCAGCTTAGACGGACGCTCCTACGAGCAGTACTTC. As protein: CASSLDGRSYEQYF.

The chain links TRBV5-1 to TRBJ1-1; D not resolved. CDR1 SGHRS and CDR2 YFSETQ come from the germline V gene. With 5 bases removed from V and 1 base from J, the gap between germline ends came to 9 bases. The CDR3 sequence is 13 residues long. The CDR3: CASSISQNTEAFF. In nucleotides, the CDR3 is TGCGCCAGCAGTATATCGCAGAACACTGAAGCTTTCTTT.

This clone is medium-sized. The CDR3 DNA is TGCAGTGCTAGAGTCCACCGCGTGGGAGGGCACGAGCAGTACTTC. Its translation: CSARVHRVGGHEQYF. V and J are TRBV20-1 and TRBJ2-7; 7 positions agree with TRBD2. Germline loops: CDR1 DFQATT, CDR2 SNEGSKA (reference sequence). V trimming: 1 base; J trimming: 5 bases; junction bases outside the gene matches: 11. The CDR3 has 15 amino acids.

The V and J genes are TRBV2 and TRBJ2-2; D unresolved. Trimming removed 8 bases at V and 1 base at J, with 8 bases between. The CDR3 covers 13 residues. Germline V gene sequence: CDR1 SNHLY, CDR2 FYNNEI. CDR3 in amino acids: CASGSKNTGELFF. CDR3 sequence (DNA): TGTGCCAGCGGGTCCAAGAACACCGGGGAGCTGTTTTTT.